This T cell receptor beta chain was recovered during a study of CD8 T cells in ankylosing spondylitis. CDR1 is WSHSY, CDR2 SAAADI, per germline. V lost 4 bases and J lost 8; bases outside the gene matches: 5. The CDR3 runs 14 residues. As the method for making TCR beta libraries, quantitative 5'-RACE with molecular barcodes was used. TCRdb fed the 5' RACE reads into MiXCR, producing one record per CDR3 protein. The sample carries approximately 240,000 distinct CDR3 sequences, 10% recorded once. The chain recombines TRBV10-2 with TRBJ1-4, with TRBD1 matching over 9 bases. The receptor comes from a male donor with ankylosing spondylitis or in good health (not recorded which). Sequenced sample: blood, either unsorted or a sorted T cell fraction (not recorded which). CDR3 sequence reads: CASSARTGDEKLFF. CDR3 DNA sequence: TGCGCCAGCAGTGCAAGGACAGGGGACGAAAAACTGTTTTTT.